The T cell receptor beta chain described here comes from a study of vaccination and CD4 T cells after COVID-19. At the level of the study: The interval from dose two to post-vaccine sampling had a median of roughly 72 days, and it ranged from 14 to 241. The cells were exposed to overlapping spike peptides originating from SARS-CoV-2, HCoV-NL63, HCoV-OC43 and HCoV-229E for stimulation. Study-level results: Spike mono-reactive status applied to 304 of 307 vaccine-specific clones in convalescent patients.

Oncomine TCR Beta short-read sequencing was applied to DNA from cultured CD4+ T cells. TCRdb reprocessed the PCR reads via MiXCR and lists one record per CDR3 protein. In the table there are over 25,000 distinct CDR3 sequences, around 64% of which are singletons. V was pared by 5 bases and J by 6 bases, with 22 bases between. Germline V gene sequence: CDR1 WNHNN, CDR2 SYGVQD (reference sequence). This CDR3 contains 17 residues. A remark on this clonotype: Its antigen is currently unknown.

The treatment here: roughly 10-day PBMC culture with coronavirus spike peptide pools or control peptides (ViraFEST assay). The healthy vaccine recipients were free of prior SARS-CoV-2 infection; their nucleocapsid antibodies were negative before and after vaccination. The receptor was derived from a human donor who received a COVID-19 vaccine. The rearrangement uses TRBV10-1 and TRBJ2-2, with D possibly matching TRBD1 (6 bases). The source material was CD4+ T cells from blood, cultured in vitro, sampled after SARS-CoV-2 vaccination. The CDR3 is CASSSTRGSLLAGELFF. The CDR3 coding sequence is TGCGCCAGCAGTAGCACCAGGGGAAGTTTATTGGCCGGGGAGCTGTTTTTT.